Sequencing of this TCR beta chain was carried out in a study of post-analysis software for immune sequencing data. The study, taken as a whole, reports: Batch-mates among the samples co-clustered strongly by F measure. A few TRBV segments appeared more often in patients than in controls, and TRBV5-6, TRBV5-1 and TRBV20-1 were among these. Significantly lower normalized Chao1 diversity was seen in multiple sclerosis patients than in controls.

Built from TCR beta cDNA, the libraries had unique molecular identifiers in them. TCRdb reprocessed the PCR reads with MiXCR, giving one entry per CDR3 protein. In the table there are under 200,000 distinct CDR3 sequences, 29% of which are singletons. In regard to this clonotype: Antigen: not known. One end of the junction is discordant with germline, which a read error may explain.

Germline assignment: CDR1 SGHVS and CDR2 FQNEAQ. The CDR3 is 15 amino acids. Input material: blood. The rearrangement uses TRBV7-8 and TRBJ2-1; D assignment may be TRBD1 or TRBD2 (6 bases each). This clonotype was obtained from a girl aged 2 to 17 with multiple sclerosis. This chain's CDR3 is CASSPQGGPYNEQVF. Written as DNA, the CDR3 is TGTGCCAGCAGCCCTCAAGGGGGGCCGTACAATGAGCAGGTCTTC.